This TCR beta chain was obtained from a study of blood T cells in healthy people across ages. This clonotype was observed once. Through a sample-barcoded 5' primer and a J-beta primer mix, a second PCR was run for roughly 6 to 12 cycles. Each sample yielded at least 3 million CDR3-containing paired-end reads. TCRdb reprocessed the 5' RACE reads via MiXCR and lists one record per CDR3 protein. In the table there are 650,000 to 800,000 distinct CDR3 sequences, approximately 48% of which are singletons. V was pared by 0 bases and J by 4 bases, with 11 bases between. In germline, CDR1 is MGHRA, CDR2 YSYEKL. This CDR3 has 15 residues. Isolation yielded PBMCs, at least 7 million per sample, in every case.

Sequencing used blood. The TCR sequence derives from a man aged 60 to 75 in good health. The rearrangement links TRBV4-1 to TRBJ2-3, with D perhaps being TRBD1 or TRBD2 (5 bases each). CDR3 amino acids: CASSQEGQRADTQYF. CDR3 sequence (DNA): TGCGCCAGCAGCCAAGAGGGGCAGAGGGCAGATACGCAGTATTTT.